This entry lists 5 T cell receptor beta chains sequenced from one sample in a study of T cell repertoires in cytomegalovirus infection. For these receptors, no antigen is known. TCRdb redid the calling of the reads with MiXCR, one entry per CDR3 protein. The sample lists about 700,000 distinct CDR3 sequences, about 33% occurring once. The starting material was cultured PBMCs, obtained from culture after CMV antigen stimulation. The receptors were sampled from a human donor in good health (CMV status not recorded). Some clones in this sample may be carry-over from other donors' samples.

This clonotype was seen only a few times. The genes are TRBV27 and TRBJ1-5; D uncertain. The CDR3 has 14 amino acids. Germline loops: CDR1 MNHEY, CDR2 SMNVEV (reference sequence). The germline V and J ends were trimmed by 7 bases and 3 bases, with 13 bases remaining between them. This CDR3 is CASTSGRDNQPQHF. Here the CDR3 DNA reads TGTGCCAGCACCAGCGGGAGGGACAATCAGCCCCAGCATTTT.

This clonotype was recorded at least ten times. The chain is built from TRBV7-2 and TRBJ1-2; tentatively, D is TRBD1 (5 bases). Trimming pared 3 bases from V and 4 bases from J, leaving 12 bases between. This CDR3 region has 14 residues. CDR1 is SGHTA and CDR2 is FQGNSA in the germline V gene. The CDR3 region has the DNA TGTGCCAGCAGCTTGGAGGGGTTCGGCTATGGCTACACCTTC. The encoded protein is CASSLEGFGYGYTF.

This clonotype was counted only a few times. The CDR3: CASSYLLGNQPQHF. The CDR3, as DNA: TGTGCCAGCAGTTACCTGCTGGGCAATCAGCCCCAGCATTTT. This chain joins TRBV6-2 or TRBV6-3 and TRBJ1-5; D uncertain. Per germline, CDR1 MNHEY and CDR2 SVGEGT. Trimming removed 2 bases from V and 2 bases from J, with 7 bases in between. CDR3 length equals 14 residues.

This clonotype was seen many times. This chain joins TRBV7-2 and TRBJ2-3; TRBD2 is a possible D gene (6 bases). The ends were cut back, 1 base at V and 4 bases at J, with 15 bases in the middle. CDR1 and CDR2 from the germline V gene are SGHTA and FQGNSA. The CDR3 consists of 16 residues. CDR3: CASSLGLGRGPDTQYF. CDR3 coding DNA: TGTGCCAGCAGCTTAGGGCTCGGGAGAGGGCCAGATACGCAGTATTTT.

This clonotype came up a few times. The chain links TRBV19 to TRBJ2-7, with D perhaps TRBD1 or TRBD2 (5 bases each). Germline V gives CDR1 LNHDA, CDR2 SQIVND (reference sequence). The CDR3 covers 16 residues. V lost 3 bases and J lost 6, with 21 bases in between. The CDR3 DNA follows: TGTGCCAGTAGTATGTCGCTCACCGGGGCCCAAGGCGAGCAGTACTTC. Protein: CASSMSLTGAQGEQYF.